This T cell receptor (beta chain) was captured by sequencing in a study of T cell repertoires in cytomegalovirus infection. Via MiXCR, TCRdb re-called the reads, giving one row per CDR3 protein. The data contain about 270,000 distinct CDR3 sequences, around 20% of them singletons. As regards this clonotype: Its antigen is unknown.

The starting material was cultured PBMCs, obtained from culture after CMV antigen stimulation. This TCR was sampled from a human donor in good health (CMV status not recorded). Some clones in this sample may be carry-over from other donors' samples.

CDR3: CASFSLAGESTEAFF. Here the CDR3 DNA reads TGTGCCAGCTTTTCCCTGGCCGGAGAGTCCACTGAAGCTTTCTTT. The chain couples TRBV28 to TRBJ1-1; D is unresolved. V lost 8 bases and J 4 bases, leaving 20 bases between the germline ends. The germline gives CDR1 MDHEN, CDR2 SYDVKM. CDR3 size: 15 residues.